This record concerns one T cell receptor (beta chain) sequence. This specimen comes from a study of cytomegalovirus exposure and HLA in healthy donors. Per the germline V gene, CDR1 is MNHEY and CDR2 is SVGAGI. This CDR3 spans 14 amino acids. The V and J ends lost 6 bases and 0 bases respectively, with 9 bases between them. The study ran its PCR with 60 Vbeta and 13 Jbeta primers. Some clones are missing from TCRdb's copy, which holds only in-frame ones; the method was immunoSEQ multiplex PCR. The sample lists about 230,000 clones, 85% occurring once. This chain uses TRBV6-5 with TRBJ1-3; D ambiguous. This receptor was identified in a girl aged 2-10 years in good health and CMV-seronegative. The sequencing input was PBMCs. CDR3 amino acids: CASRPRTSGNTIYF. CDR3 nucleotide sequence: TGTGCCAGCAGGCCTAGAACCTCTGGAAACACCATATATTTT.